Included here is one TCR beta chain sequence, with context. Its matching antigen is unknown. This CDR3 region has 13 residues. Germline V CDR1 and CDR2: WNHNN, SYGVQD (reference sequence). The ends were cut back, 6 bases at V and 5 bases at J, with 10 bases in the middle. Clones were read by immunoSEQ multiplex PCR, and TCRdb kept only the in-frame ones, dropping some. The sample has about 1 million clones, about 70% seen once. The sample comes from a study of shared clonotypes between healthy human individuals. Study-wide results and limits: Researchers sampled only blood; tissue repertoires likely differ.

Specimen: memory CD4+ T cells sorted from blood. Noted subset: CD45RA-negative fraction. The chain recombines TRBV10-1 with TRBJ2-2; maybe TRBD1 (6 bases). This receptor was obtained from a young man in good health. The DNA of the CDR3 is TGCGCCAGCAGAGGACAGAGGACCGGGGAGCTGTTTTTT. Its protein is CASRGQRTGELFF.